Presented here are 23 T cell receptor beta chains from one specimen sequenced in a study of molecular identifiers for immune sequencing clone quantification. TCRdb re-derived calls from the PCR reads in MiXCR, one entry per CDR3 protein. Of about 500,000 distinct CDR3 sequences listed, around 23% are singletons. Source material: naive CD8+ T cells from blood, with Jurkat cell RNA spiked in. Subset: FACS-sorted CD8+CD4-CCR7+CD45RA+ naive T cells. The receptors originated from a human donor in good health. Some libraries in this study had Jurkat cell RNA spiked in.

The rearrangement uses TRBV12-3 or TRBV12-4 and TRBJ2-5; the match to TRBD2 covers 8 bases. The CDR3 has 19 residues. With 7 bases clipped from V and 0 bases from J, the junction kept 19 bases outside the gene matches. The CDR3 spells CASNPGRGFTLADQETQYF. CDR3 in DNA: TGTGCCAGCAACCCGGGCAGGGGATTCACACTAGCGGACCAAGAGACCCAGTACTTC.

The chain recombines TRBV20-1 with TRBJ2-2; TRBD1 matches 8 bases. The CDR3 is 13 amino acids. Looked up from germline, CDR1 is DFQATT and CDR2 is SNEGSKA (reference sequence). V gave up 7 bases and J gave up 2 bases; unmatched junction bases: 3. CDR3 in DNA: TGCAGTGTCGACAGGGGAAACACCGGGGAGCTGTTTTTT. This translates into CSVDRGNTGELFF.

This clonotype was seen a handful of times. The CDR3 DNA reads as TGTGCCAGCAGACCAAACTCGGGACATAACAATGAGCAGTTCTTC. Protein: CASRPNSGHNNEQFF. The chain combines TRBV12-3 or TRBV12-4 with TRBJ2-1; possibly TRBD1 for D (6 bases). Trimming left V 6 bases short and J 5 bases short, with 17 bases between. CDR3 length equals 15 residues.

Regarding this clonotype: This sequence may be a read error, since a much larger clone differs from it by one base. This sequence joins TRBV7-2 and TRBJ1-2; TRBD1 might be the D (5 bases). This CDR3 has 14 amino acids. CDR1 and CDR2 from the germline V gene are SGHTA and FQGNSA. CDR3 in DNA: TGTGCCAGGAGCTCCGAGACAGCAAACTATGGCTACACCTTC. Protein product: CARSSETANYGYTF. The whole variable domain, remainder taken from reference TRBV7-2 and TRBJ1-2, is GAGVSQSPSNKVTEKGKDVELRCDPISGHTALYWYRQSLGQGLEFLIYFQGNSAPDKSGLPSDRFSAERTGGSVSTLTIQRTQQEDSAVYLCARSSETANYGYTFGSGTRLTVV.

Comments on this clonotype: Just one base apart from a much larger clone, this may be a read error. The chain joins TRBV5-1 to TRBJ1-1; D might be TRBD1 (5 bases). This CDR3 spans 15 amino acids. Trimming shortened V by 4 bases and J by 3 bases, and 16 bases separated the two germline ends. Germline values: CDR1 SGHRS, CDR2 YFSETQ. The chain's CDR3 is CASSKRTSLDTEAFF. DNA of the CDR3: TGCGCCAGCAGCAAGAGGACAAGCCTTGACACTGAAGCTTTCTTT.

The V gene is TRBV4-1, the J gene TRBJ1-3; no clear D. In germline, CDR1 is MGHRA, CDR2 YSYEKL. The germline V and J ends were trimmed by 0 bases and 0 bases, with 12 bases remaining between them. The CDR3 loop spans 17 amino acids. The CDR3 region has the DNA TGCGCCAGCAGCCAAGAGGCCAGTCTATACTCTGGAAACACCATATATTTT. Amino acid sequence: CASSQEASLYSGNTIYF.

This clonotype was seen repeatedly, ten times or more. This chain connects TRBV29-1 to TRBJ1-4, with D possibly TRBD1 on 5 matching bases. This CDR3 spans 11 amino acids. Germline V lookup: CDR1 SQVTM, CDR2 ANQGSEA. Trimming left V 5 bases short and J 7 bases short, with 8 bases between. The CDR3 reads CSVNGGEKLFF. DNA for the CDR3: TGCAGCGTTAACGGGGGTGAAAAACTGTTTTTT.

Concerning this clonotype itself: This could be a read error, since a much larger clone is one nucleotide away. The rearrangement joins TRBV7-6 to TRBJ1-1; TRBD1 might be the D (6 bases). The CDR3 loop spans 14 amino acids. CDR1 and CDR2 from the germline V gene are SGHVS and FNYEAQ. DNA for the CDR3: TGTGCCAGCAGCCTAGACAGGTCGAACACTGAAACTTTCTTT. Translation: CASSLDRSNTETFF.

The chain recombines TRBV15 with TRBJ1-5; D ambiguous. CDR1 and CDR2 (germline): LNHNV, YYDKDF (reference sequence). V gave up 11 bases and J gave up 0 bases, with 17 bases separating them. CDR3 length equals 15 residues. Here the CDR3 reads CAATPSSNSNQPQHF. As DNA, the CDR3 is TGTGCCGCCACCCCGAGCTCGAATAGCAATCAGCCCCAGCATTTT.

This chain joins TRBV11-3 and TRBJ2-1; 9 nucleotides line up with TRBD1. Looked up from germline, CDR1 is SGHNT and CDR2 is YENEEA. This CDR3 has 15 amino acids. After removal of 4 bases from V and 9 bases from J, the junction contained 10 bases not matched to a gene. As DNA, the CDR3 is TGTGCCAGCAGCTCACTAGCGACAGGGGGGAGTGAGCAGTTCTTC. This encodes CASSSLATGGSEQFF.

This clonotype was observed a few times. V and J are TRBV20-1 and TRBJ1-1; D is unclear. Trimming left V 3 bases short and J 0 bases short, with 5 bases between. This CDR3 contains 12 residues. The germline CDR1 and CDR2 sequences are DFQATT and SNEGSKA (reference sequence). CDR3 region: CSASRLNTEAFF. The CDR3 bases are TGCAGTGCTAGCCGTTTGAACACTGAAGCTTTCTTT.

This clonotype was counted at least ten times. The genes are TRBV24-1 and TRBJ2-1, with 14 bases fitting TRBD2. Per germline, CDR1 KGHDR and CDR2 SFDVKD. The CDR3 totals 18 residues. After removal of 2 bases from V and 2 bases from J, the junction contained 4 bases not matched to a gene. The CDR3 is CATSDSGTSGGPYNEQFF. CDR3 DNA sequence: TGTGCCACCAGTGATTCCGGGACTAGCGGGGGCCCCTACAATGAGCAGTTCTTC.

This clonotype was observed at least ten times. The chain is built from TRBV2 and TRBJ2-7, with TRBD2 matching 14 bases. V shed 8 bases, J shed 7 bases, and the junction held 16 bases outside the gene matches. The CDR3 spans 17 residues. Germline V gene data show CDR1 as SNHLY and CDR2 as FYNNEI. The CDR3 protein is CASGRPPGTSGSGEQYF. Here the CDR3 DNA reads TGTGCCAGCGGTCGTCCCCCCGGGACTAGCGGGAGTGGAGAGCAGTACTTC.

The table lists this clonotype with many counts. The chain is built from TRBV7-6 and TRBJ2-2; 8 positions agree with TRBD1. Germline loops: CDR1 SGHVS, CDR2 FNYEAQ. This CDR3 contains 15 residues. The V segment lost 5 bases and the J segment 3 bases; nucleotides outside the gene matches: 5. The CDR3 nucleotides read TGTGCCAGCAGCCAGACAGGGGCCGACACCGGGGAGCTGTTTTTT. This translates into CASSQTGADTGELFF.

This clonotype showed up many times. V and J are TRBV9 and TRBJ1-4; possibly TRBD1 for D (5 bases). The V end was cut by 4 bases, the J end by 6 bases, with 13 bases between. Germline V gives CDR1 SGDLS, CDR2 YYNGEE. The CDR3 runs to 14 residues. The CDR3 region is CASSQEGFDEKLFF. The CDR3 nucleotides are TGTGCCAGCAGCCAGGAGGGGTTTGATGAAAAACTGTTTTTT.

As for this clonotype: At one boundary the junction diverges from the germline segment, which might be a read error. This chain joins TRBV5-8 and TRBJ2-7, with TRBD1 matching over 7 bases. Germline CDR1 SGHTS, CDR2 YDEGEE. The CDR3 extends over 14 amino acids. The DNA for the CDR3 is TGTGCCAGCAGCCGGGACAGTCATAGCGACGAGCTGTACTTC. Amino acid sequence: CASSRDSHSDELYF.

The V and J genes are TRBV7-9 and TRBJ2-1, with a possible D match to TRBD2 (6 bases). This CDR3 region has 18 residues. Germline V CDR1 and CDR2: SEHNR, FQNEAQ (reference sequence). Trimming removed 4 bases at V and 2 bases at J, with 21 bases between. The CDR3 bases are TGTGCCAGCAGCTCAACCCGGGGTACTAGCCTAGCCTACAATGAGCAGTTCTTC. It encodes CASSSTRGTSLAYNEQFF.

J is TRBJ2-6 and V is TRBV24-1; D unclear. CDR3 length: 16 amino acids. V was clipped by 9 bases and J by 0 bases, with 14 bases between them. Germline assignment: CDR1 KGHDR and CDR2 SFDVKD. Written as DNA, the CDR3 is TGTGCCACCTCAGGCCCATATGCCTCTGGGGCCAACGTCCTGACTTTC. Protein product: CATSGPYASGANVLTF.

The sample holds a few counts of this clonotype. The chain recombines TRBV11-2 with TRBJ2-7, with 10 bases lining up with TRBD2. Germline V gene lookup returns CDR1 SGHAT and CDR2 FQNNGV. This CDR3 is built from 14 residues. J gave up 6 bases and V 3 bases, and 5 bases lay outside the gene matches. Here the CDR3 reads CASSFSGGACEQYF. The CDR3 region has the DNA TGTGCCAGCAGCTTCAGCGGGGGGGCGTGCGAGCAGTACTTC.

The genes are TRBV4-1 and TRBJ2-3; weak D call: TRBD1 (5 bases). Germline values: CDR1 MGHRA, CDR2 YSYEKL. Trimming pared 4 bases from V and 2 bases from J, leaving 10 bases between. The length of the CDR3 is 14 residues. The CDR3 region is CASSPDTNTDTQYF. CDR3 bases: TGCGCCAGCAGCCCGGACACTAACACAGATACGCAGTATTTT.

This clonotype was picked up many times. The chain has TRBV28 and TRBJ2-5; D gene unclear. The CDR3 has 14 residues. V lost 7 bases and J 0 bases, leaving 12 bases between the germline ends. Per germline, CDR1 MDHEN and CDR2 SYDVKM. CDR3 DNA sequence: TGTGCCAGCATGCCGTCCGTATACCAAGAGACCCAGTACTTC. It codes for CASMPSVYQETQYF.

This clonotype turned up a few times. The chain combines TRBV15 with TRBJ2-3, with D perhaps matching TRBD1 or TRBD2 (6 bases each). This CDR3 has 16 amino acids. Trimming pared 0 bases from V and 2 bases from J, leaving 12 bases between. Looked up from germline, CDR1 is LNHNV and CDR2 is YYDKDF (reference sequence). The CDR3 DNA reads TGTGCCACCAGCAGAGATGGAGGGGGACACACAGATACGCAGTATTTT. Its protein is CATSRDGGGHTDTQYF. The whole variable domain, remainder taken from reference TRBV15 and TRBJ2-3, is DAMVIQNPRYQVTQFGKPVTLSCSQTLNHNVMYWYQQKSSQAPKLLFHYYDKDFNNEADTPDNFQSRRPNTSFCFLDIRSPGLGDTAMYLCATSRDGGGHTDTQYFGPGTRLTVL.

V and J are TRBV6-5 and TRBJ1-1; 9 bases map to TRBD1. The V segment lost 2 bases and the J segment 5 bases; nucleotides outside the gene matches: 3. CDR3 length: 14 amino acids. The germline V gene has CDR1 MNHEY and CDR2 SVGAGI. Here the CDR3 DNA reads TGTGCCAGCAGTTACGGGACAGGGTATACTGAAGCTTTCTTT. It codes for CASSYGTGYTEAFF.